These 32 T cell receptor beta chains came from one sample sequenced in a study of long-term antiretroviral therapy in people with HIV. Runs used v3.0 of the immunoSEQ assay and were done at survey level. Data came from immunoSEQ multiplex PCR; TCRdb stores just in-frame clones and leaves some out. This sample yields tens of thousands of clones, of which about four fifths are seen a single time; over 6.5% belongs to the top ten. This sample comprised unsorted PBMCs, obtained 0.4 years before starting antiretroviral therapy. The source is a man aged 18-30 years with HIV.

The chain is built from TRBV28 and TRBJ2-2; the match to TRBD1 covers 10 bases. The CDR3 spans 15 residues. From germline, CDR1 is MDHEN and CDR2 SYDVKM. The V segment lost 9 bases and the J segment 5 bases; nucleotides outside the gene matches: 9. The CDR3 coding sequence is TGTGCCAGTAGCTCCGGGACAGGGGAAACCGGGGAGCTGTTTTTT. This codes for CASSSGTGETGELFF.

The genes are TRBV11-2 and TRBJ2-5, with 10 bases lining up with TRBD1. CDR1 and CDR2 from the germline V gene are SGHAT and FQNNGV. The CDR3 has 15 residues. V lost 3 bases and J lost 2; bases outside the gene matches: 3. In nucleotides, the CDR3 is TGTGCCAGCAGCTTCGGGACAGGGGATCAAGAGACCCAGTACTTC. Its translation: CASSFGTGDQETQYF.

The chain employs TRBV6-5 and TRBJ2-7; 10 bases are shared with TRBD2. J gave up 4 bases and V 8 bases, and 11 bases lay outside the gene matches. CDR1 is MNHEY and CDR2 is SVGAGI in the germline V gene. The CDR3 loop spans 15 amino acids. CDR3 nucleotides: TGTGCCAGCTCCACTAGCGGGGCCGGTCTGTACGAGCAGTACTTC. It yields the protein CASSTSGAGLYEQYF.

The chain links TRBV4-1 to TRBJ2-1; 9 positions agree with TRBD2. The CDR3 runs to 18 residues. The V and J ends lost 1 base and 2 bases, in that order; junction bases with no gene match: 9. CDR1 is MGHRA, CDR2 YSYEKL, per germline. CDR3 in DNA: TGCGCCAGCAGCCAAGCTTCTCCGACTAGCGGTCCCTACAATGAGCAGTTCTTC. Protein: CASSQASPTSGPYNEQFF.

The rearrangement links TRBV19 to TRBJ1-5, with TRBD1 as a possible D gene (5 bases). This CDR3 has 15 amino acids. V lost 9 bases and J lost 5, with 20 bases in between. CDR1 and CDR2 from the germline V gene are LNHDA and SQIVND (reference sequence). CDR3: CASRRGRYGDQPQHF. DNA of the CDR3: TGTGCCAGCCGCCGGGGACGGTATGGAGATCAGCCCCAGCATTTT.

The chain is built from TRBV7-2 and TRBJ2-7; D is possibly TRBD2 (6 bases). Trimming pared 5 bases from V and 2 bases from J, leaving 19 bases between. This CDR3 has 16 amino acids. Per germline, CDR1 SGHTA and CDR2 FQGNSA. The CDR3 DNA reads as TGTGCCAGCAGCCTATTAGCGGATGATAACGCCTACGAGCAGTACTTC. It translates to CASSLLADDNAYEQYF. Complete variable domain (other parts from reference TRBV7-2 and TRBJ2-7): GAGVSQSPSNKVTEKGKDVELRCDPISGHTALYWYRQSLGQGLEFLIYFQGNSAPDKSGLPSDRFSAERTGGSVSTLTIQRTQQEDSAVYLCASSLLADDNAYEQYFGPGTRLTVT.

This clone has a single count. V gene TRBV10-3 combines with J gene TRBJ2-5; 9 nucleotides line up with TRBD2. Germline V gene lookup returns CDR1 ENHRY and CDR2 SYGVKD. The CDR3 is made up of 13 amino acids. The trim removed 8 bases at V and 3 bases at J, leaving 4 bases unmatched. The CDR3 protein is CAIAGGEKETQYF. The DNA for the CDR3 is TGTGCCATCGCGGGGGGGGAGAAAGAGACCCAGTACTTC.

This chain uses TRBV7-9 with TRBJ1-1; 7 bases match TRBD1. Per germline, CDR1 SEHNR and CDR2 FQNEAQ (reference sequence). This CDR3 contains 13 residues. Unmatched junction bases numbered 9, after V lost 4 bases and J lost 10 bases. The CDR3 DNA sequence: TGTGCCAGCAGCTCGATGACAGGGAGTGGAGCTTTCTTT. Residues: CASSSMTGSGAFF.

This chain connects TRBV19 to TRBJ1-4, with D tentatively TRBD1 (5 bases). Germline CDR1 LNHDA, CDR2 SQIVND (reference sequence). V shed 4 bases and J shed 12 bases, with 18 bases lying between them. The CDR3 extends over 14 amino acids. This CDR3 reads CASSTEGFPWELFF. The CDR3 bases are TGTGCCAGTAGTACCGAGGGGTTTCCATGGGAACTGTTTTTT.

This clone appeared a single time. This sequence joins TRBV18 and TRBJ2-3, with 11 bases aligning to TRBD2. The CDR3 has 16 residues. The trim removed 1 base at V and 5 bases at J, leaving 5 bases unmatched. Germline V gene sequence: CDR1 KGHSH, CDR2 LQKENI. The CDR3 loop reads CASSPLAGGPGDTQYF. DNA for the CDR3: TGTGCCAGCTCACCACTAGCGGGGGGGCCAGGAGATACGCAGTATTTT. Based on the CDR3 plus reference TRBV18 and TRBJ2-3, the full variable domain is NAGVMQNPRHLVRRRGQEARLRCSPMKGHSHVYWYRQLPEEGLKFMVYLQKENIIDESGMPKERFSAEFPKEGPSILRIQQVVRGDSAAYFCASSPLAGGPGDTQYFGPGTRLTVL.

This chain connects TRBV19 to TRBJ2-3, with 8 bases lining up with TRBD2. With V trimmed by 4 bases and J by 1 base, 4 bases remained unmatched. The germline V gene has CDR1 LNHDA and CDR2 SQIVND (reference sequence). The length of the CDR3 is 15 residues. The CDR3 DNA sequence: TGTGCCAGTAGTAGGAGCGGGAGAGGCACAGATACGCAGTATTTT. It specifies CASSRSGRGTDTQYF.

The V and J genes are TRBV18 and TRBJ2-7; tentatively, D is TRBD1 or TRBD2 (5 bases each). Deletions cut 3 bases from V and 3 bases from J, with 12 bases between. This CDR3 is 14 amino acids long. CDR1 is KGHSH, CDR2 LQKENI, per germline. CDR3 DNA sequence: TGTGCCAGCTCACCGTCTCGGGGCGACTACGAGCAGTACTTC. Translated: CASSPSRGDYEQYF.

The CDR3 DNA reads TGCAGCATTGGACAGGGGGCCTACGAGCAGTACTTC. Protein product: CSIGQGAYEQYF. The chain links TRBV29-1 to TRBJ2-7, with 10 bases lining up with TRBD1. Germline-derived CDR1 and CDR2 are SQVTM and ANQGSEA. This CDR3 comprises 12 residues. Trimming removed 8 bases from V and 2 bases from J; junction bases left unmatched: 3.

The chain has TRBV5-1 and TRBJ2-7, with D unclear. V shed 0 bases and J shed 5 bases, with 12 bases lying between them. CDR3 length: 14 amino acids. Germline V lookup: CDR1 SGHRS, CDR2 YFSETQ. CDR3 DNA sequence: TGCGCCAGCAGCTTGGAACCCACCATGGACGAGCAGTACTTC. Translated, it gives CASSLEPTMDEQYF. Based on the CDR3 plus reference TRBV5-1 and TRBJ2-7, the full variable domain is KAGVTQTPRYLIKTRGQQVTLSCSPISGHRSVSWYQQTPGQGLQFLFEYFSETQRNKGNFPGRFSGRQFSNSRSEMNVSTLELGDSALYLCASSLEPTMDEQYFGPGTRLTVT.

Within the sample, this clone is medium-sized. This sequence joins TRBV29-1 and TRBJ2-7; D gene ambiguous. The V gene lost 7 bases and the J gene lost 0 bases, with 13 bases spanning the gap. This CDR3 has 13 amino acids. Per germline, CDR1 SQVTM and CDR2 ANQGSEA. CDR3 nucleotide sequence: TGCAGCGCTGCCAGGACCCTCTCCTACGAGCAGTACTTC. Translated, it gives CSAARTLSYEQYF.

The chain recombines TRBV5-4 with TRBJ2-3, with 7 bases identical to TRBD1. Germline CDR1 and CDR2: SGHNT and YYREEE (reference sequence). V lost 6 bases to trimming and J lost 4 bases; unmatched junction nucleotides: 8. This CDR3 contains 14 residues. CDR3 loop: CASNYPQGPDTQYF. The CDR3 bases are TGTGCCAGCAACTACCCACAGGGGCCAGATACGCAGTATTTT. Full variable domain (remainder filled in from reference TRBV5-4 and TRBJ2-3): ETGVTQSPTHLIKTRGQQVTLRCSSQSGHNTVSWYQQALGQGPQFIFQYYREEENGRGNFPPRFSGLQFPNYSSELNVNALELDDSALYLCASNYPQGPDTQYFGPGTRLTVL.

This chain joins TRBV18 and TRBJ1-2; TRBD1 is a possible D gene (5 bases). Trimming stripped 6 bases from V and 4 bases from J, with 12 bases between. Per germline, CDR1 KGHSH and CDR2 LQKENI. The CDR3 runs to 13 residues. This chain's CDR3 is CASSQTDTYGYTF. The CDR3 nucleotides read TGTGCCAGCTCCCAGACAGACACCTATGGCTACACCTTC.

The J gene is TRBJ1-1, the V gene TRBV9; possible D gene TRBD1, 6 bases. This CDR3 is built from 13 residues. V lost 4 bases and J 3 bases, leaving 10 bases between the germline ends. Germline CDR1 reads SGDLS; CDR2 reads YYNGEE. CDR3 loop: CASSTPGDTEAFF. The DNA for the CDR3 is TGTGCCAGCAGCACCCCAGGGGACACTGAAGCTTTCTTT.

This clone has only one observation. The chain carries TRBV10-1 and TRBJ2-1; 13 bases are shared with TRBD2. Germline CDR1 WNHNN, CDR2 SYGVQD (reference sequence). The CDR3 loop spans 17 amino acids. V shed 6 bases, J shed 6 bases, and the junction held 11 bases outside the gene matches. CDR3 protein: CASSPLVGLAGANEQFF. CDR3 nucleotides: TGCGCCAGCAGCCCACTGGTCGGACTAGCGGGAGCCAATGAGCAGTTCTTC.

The chain links TRBV14 to TRBJ2-2; no reliable D call. The V end was cut by 2 bases, the J end by 8 bases, with 6 bases between. CDR1 and CDR2 from the germline V gene are SGHDN and FVKESK. The CDR3 is 12 amino acids. The CDR3 protein is CASSQISGELFF. CDR3 DNA sequence: TGTGCCAGCAGCCAAATAAGTGGGGAGCTGTTTTTT.

The chain uses TRBV9 and TRBJ2-2; TRBD2 might be the D (5 bases). This CDR3 contains 17 residues. The germline V gene has CDR1 SGDLS and CDR2 YYNGEE. V was trimmed by 4 bases and J by 2 bases, leaving 18 bases between them. The CDR3, as DNA: TGTGCCAGCAGCCCAACCAGTTGGACTCTCAACACCGGGGAGCTGTTTTTT. It yields the protein CASSPTSWTLNTGELFF.

The V call is TRBV9, the J call TRBJ2-7; D is possibly TRBD2 (5 bases). Germline values: CDR1 SGDLS, CDR2 YYNGEE. V lost 3 bases and J lost 5, with 12 bases in between. The CDR3 is made up of 13 amino acids. CDR3 DNA: TGTGCCAGCAGCGCAGCCGGGGTCCACGAGCAGTACTTC. It is translated as CASSAAGVHEQYF.

V gene TRBV7-9 combines with J gene TRBJ1-1, with a possible D match to TRBD1 (5 bases). Germline-derived CDR1 and CDR2 are SEHNR and FQNEAQ (reference sequence). The V end lost 8 bases, the J end lost 0 bases, and 10 bases lay between the germline ends. This CDR3 is 13 amino acids long. The CDR3 nucleotides read TGTGCCAGCGAGGGGCAGATGAACACTGAAGCTTTCTTT. Its protein product is CASEGQMNTEAFF.

This clone has only a few counts. A read error may produce the germline difference seen at one junction end. This chain links TRBV5-3 with TRBJ1-2; 7 nucleotides match TRBD1. TRBV5-3 is known as an ORF, though its function is uncertain. This CDR3 spans 13 amino acids. CDR3 bases: TGTGCCAGCAGCTTCCGACAGGGCTATGGCTACACCTTC. Residues: CASSFRQGYGYTF.

The rearrangement joins TRBV5-6 to TRBJ2-5; TRBD1 aligns across 9 bases. The V segment lost 4 bases and the J segment 1 base; nucleotides outside the gene matches: 5. The germline V gene encodes CDR1 SGHDT and CDR2 YYEEEE. CDR3 length: 15 amino acids. The CDR3 DNA reads TGTGCCAGCAGCGGGGGGACAGGGTTCCAAGAGACCCAGTACTTC. Its protein is CASSGGTGFQETQYF.

The rearrangement links TRBV2 to TRBJ2-3; TRBD1 matches 12 bases. This CDR3 contains 19 residues. Unmatched junction bases numbered 9, after V lost 2 bases and J lost 0 bases. Germline CDR1 SNHLY, CDR2 FYNNEI. This chain's CDR3 is CASSEYGTGGKISTDTQYF. The CDR3 DNA reads TGTGCCAGCAGTGAATACGGGACAGGGGGCAAGATTAGCACAGATACGCAGTATTTT.

The J gene is TRBJ1-2, the V gene TRBV11-2, with TRBD1 as a possible D gene (6 bases). V gave up 5 bases and J gave up 4 bases, with 14 bases separating them. In germline, CDR1 is SGHAT, CDR2 FQNNGV. CDR3 length equals 14 residues. CDR3 protein: CASSIQGAGYGYTF. The CDR3, as DNA: TGTGCCAGCAGCATACAGGGTGCGGGCTATGGCTACACCTTC.

The J gene is TRBJ2-1, the V gene TRBV5-1; 8 bases line up with TRBD2. Germline CDR1 SGHRS, CDR2 YFSETQ. The CDR3 length is 15 residues. V trimming: 1 base; J trimming: 9 bases; junction bases outside the gene matches: 9. This chain's CDR3 is CASSLSGGPHSEQFF. The CDR3 nucleotides read TGCGCCAGCAGCTTGTCGGGAGGGCCGCACAGTGAGCAGTTCTTC. Complete variable domain (other parts from reference TRBV5-1 and TRBJ2-1): KAGVTQTPRYLIKTRGQQVTLSCSPISGHRSVSWYQQTPGQGLQFLFEYFSETQRNKGNFPGRFSGRQFSNSRSEMNVSTLELGDSALYLCASSLSGGPHSEQFFGPGTRLTVL.

This chain uses TRBV5-1 with TRBJ1-2; a possible D gene is TRBD1 (5 bases). This CDR3 contains 13 residues. Per the germline V gene, CDR1 is SGHRS and CDR2 is YFSETQ. V lost 4 bases, J lost 8 bases, and 15 bases lay in between. The CDR3 loop reads CASSPSGGVGYTF. The DNA of the CDR3 is TGCGCCAGCAGCCCCTCCGGGGGGGTGGGCTACACCTTC. Full variable domain (missing parts from reference TRBV5-1 and TRBJ1-2): KAGVTQTPRYLIKTRGQQVTLSCSPISGHRSVSWYQQTPGQGLQFLFEYFSETQRNKGNFPGRFSGRQFSNSRSEMNVSTLELGDSALYLCASSPSGGVGYTFGSGTRLTVV.

V and J are TRBV25-1 and TRBJ2-7; TRBD1 might be the D (6 bases). The CDR3 runs 13 residues. V lost 5 bases, J lost 2 bases, and 10 bases lay in between. Germline V lookup: CDR1 MGHDK, CDR2 SYGVNS. CDR3: CASSRDTTYEQYF. CDR3 nucleotides: TGTGCCAGCAGTCGGGACACTACCTACGAGCAGTACTTC.

V gene TRBV28 combines with J gene TRBJ2-2; D is perhaps TRBD1 or TRBD2 (5 bases each). Looked up from germline, CDR1 is MDHEN and CDR2 is SYDVKM. V dropped 8 bases and J dropped 0 bases, with 19 bases sitting between them. The CDR3 runs 17 residues. The CDR3 nucleotides are TGTGCCAGCCAGGGAGTGGCCCACAAATCGAACACCGGGGAGCTGTTTTTT. Translated, it gives CASQGVAHKSNTGELFF.

The V gene is TRBV4-1, the J gene TRBJ2-5, with TRBD2 matching 12 bases. Germline-derived CDR1 and CDR2 are MGHRA and YSYEKL. The CDR3 totals 16 residues. The V gene end was trimmed by 0 bases and the J gene end by 3 bases; junction bases not matched to a gene: 2. CDR3 sequence reads: CASSQETSGSEETQYF. The CDR3 bases are TGCGCCAGCAGCCAAGAGACTAGCGGGAGTGAAGAGACCCAGTACTTC.